This is a list of T cell receptor beta chains from one sample in a study of blood T cell repertoires in COVID-19. Sequencing was performed with immunoSEQ multiplex PCR; in TCRdb, only in-frame clones are kept and a portion is missing. The repertoire includes just over 95,000 clones, about 87% of them detected once, and 15% sits in the top ten. The sample consisted of peripheral blood. These receptors all come from a human donor in a cohort sampled during active COVID-19. Each CDR3 is given with its conserved first and last residue. A D gene is named only where the DNA matches it firmly. Clone size is shown for a subset of rows, as once, few, many or a class of expanded clone.

J	D	size	V	CDR3	DNA
TRBJ2-7	TRBD2	.	TRBV12-3/TRBV12-4	CASSFKREGPRVF	TGTGCCAGCAGTTTCAAGCGGGAGGGCCCACGGGTCTTC
TRBJ2-5	TRBD2	.	TRBV5-1	CASSLGGGEETQYF	TGCGCCAGCAGCTTGGGCGGGGGTGAAGAGACCCAGTACTTC
TRBJ1-2	.	.	TRBV7-3	CASSQDSNYGYTF	TGTGCCAGCAGCCAGGACAGTAACTATGGCTACACCTTC
TRBJ1-4	TRBD1	.	TRBV11-2	CASSSNRGREKLFF	TGTGCCAGCAGCTCTAACAGGGGGCGAGAAAAACTGTTTTTT
TRBJ2-5	TRBD2	.	TRBV5-1	CASSLVIGGGAQETQYF	TGCGCCAGCAGCTTGGTGATAGGCGGGGGGGCCCAAGAGACCCAGTACTTC
TRBJ2-2	TRBD2	.	TRBV5-4	CASSFSSGGSNTGELFF	TGTGCCAGCAGCTTCAGTAGCGGGGGGTCGAACACCGGGGAGCTGTTTTTT
TRBJ2-7	TRBD2	.	TRBV4-1	CASSQISGGTHSYEQYF	TGCGCCAGCAGCCAAATTAGCGGGGGGACCCATTCCTACGAGCAGTACTTC
TRBJ2-1	TRBD2	.	TRBV18	CASSPKSRLAGYNEQFF	TGTGCCAGCTCACCAAAATCTCGTCTAGCGGGGTACAATGAGCAGTTCTTC
TRBJ1-1	.	once	TRBV7-2	CASSEGVNTEAFF	TGTGCCAGCAGCGAAGGGGTGAACACTGAAGCTTTCTTT
TRBJ2-3	.	.	TRBV24-1	CATSGAGIGDTQYF	TGTGCCACCAGTGGCGCAGGGATTGGAGATACGCAGTATTTT
TRBJ2-5	.	once	TRBV9	CASSGDPQARGETQYF	TGTGCCAGCAGCGGAGATCCGCAAGCCCGAGGGGAGACCCAGTACTTC
TRBJ2-3	.	.	TRBV7-9	CASRNRVSTDTQYF	TGTGCCAGCAGGAACAGGGTTTCCACAGATACGCAGTATTTT
TRBJ2-1	.	few	TRBV7-3	CASRGTQKVNEQFF	TGTGCCAGCAGAGGGACACAGAAGGTCAATGAGCAGTTCTTC